Listed below are T cell receptor beta chains from one sample, sequenced in a study of cytomegalovirus exposure and HLA in healthy donors. TCRdb keeps only in-frame clones here, not all; method: immunoSEQ multiplex PCR. The data hold over 150,000 clones, with roughly 84% observed a single time. The sample was PBMCs. The receptor set was obtained from a man under 40 in good health and CMV-seropositive. CDR3s include the opening cysteine and the closing phenylalanine or tryptophan. Fields, in order: J gene, clone size, V gene, D gene, CDR3 DNA, CDR3 protein. D genes are given only for firm matches. Where a row states a size, it is once, few, many or the class of an expanded clone; other rows omit it.

TRBJ2-2	NA	TRBV5-1	NA	TGCGCCAGCAGCTTGGAGGGGCACACCGGGGAGCTGTTTTTT	CASSLEGHTGELFF
TRBJ2-1	NA	TRBV27	NA	TGTGCCAGCAAATCGGGGGAGGGGGCCTACAATGAGCAGTTCTTC	CASKSGEGAYNEQFF
TRBJ1-1	NA	TRBV19	TRBD1	TGTGCCAGTAGTATAGATACAGGGGGAACTGAAGCTTTCTTT	CASSIDTGGTEAFF
TRBJ2-3	few	TRBV7-9	TRBD2	TGTTCCAGCAGCTTAGACGTGGGACTAGCATCGGAGTCAGATACGCAGTATTTT	CSSSLDVGLASESDTQYF
TRBJ1-2	NA	TRBV5-3	TRBD1	TGTGCCAGAAGCTCGTTCACAACCGACAGGGGTAATAGCCCGCCAGGAGGTGGCTACACCTTC	CARSSFTTDRGNSPPGGGYTF
TRBJ1-2	NA	TRBV4-3	TRBD1	TGCGCCAGCAGCCAGGAAAGGACAGGGGGCTACTATGGCTACACCTTC	CASSQERTGGYYGYTF
TRBJ2-3	NA	TRBV7-9	NA	TGTGCCAGCACCCTCTGGTACGGTCCCAGCACAGATACGCAGTATTTT	CASTLWYGPSTDTQYF
TRBJ2-1	NA	TRBV7-2	TRBD1	TGTGCCAGCAGCTTAGCGCTGACAGGGGTGGATGAGCAGTTCTTC	CASSLALTGVDEQFF
TRBJ2-7	NA	TRBV27	TRBD1	TGTGCCAGCAGCACCGGGACAGGGTCCTACGAGCAGTACTTC	CASSTGTGSYEQYF
TRBJ1-2	NA	TRBV5-1	TRBD1	TGCGCCAGCAGCTTTGATCAGGGGGCTCCTGGCTACACCTTC	CASSFDQGAPGYTF
TRBJ2-2	NA	TRBV18	TRBD2	TGTGCCAGCTCACCAATGCGGGAGGCCACCGGGGAGCTGTTTTTT	CASSPMREATGELFF
TRBJ2-5	NA	TRBV19	TRBD1	TGTGCCAGTAGTATAGTTCCAGGGGGCAGGGAGACCCAGTACTTC	CASSIVPGGRETQYF
TRBJ2-3	NA	TRBV2	TRBD1	TGTGCCAGCAGAACAGGGGGCGGGGAGGCAGATACGCAGTATTTT	CASRTGGGEADTQYF
TRBJ1-5	NA	TRBV18	TRBD1	TGTGCCAGCTCACCACGTCAGGCGGGACAGGGAAGGCAGCCCCAGCATTTT	CASSPRQAGQGRQPQHF
TRBJ1-1	NA	TRBV10-2	NA	TGCGCCAGCAGTCTATCGAACACTGAAGCTTTCTTT	CASSLSNTEAFF
TRBJ1-2	NA	TRBV7-9	NA	TGTGCCACCGTTAGGGGTTCTTTCCCCCCTTATGGCTACACCTTC	CATVRGSFPPYGYTF
TRBJ2-3	NA	TRBV18	NA	TGTGCCAGCTCCCTAGTAGTCTTGGGAGGTCTGGAAACAGATACGCAGTATTTT	CASSLVVLGGLETDTQYF
TRBJ2-7	once	TRBV7-9	NA	TGTGCCAGCAGCTTAGTCGGGGGCTCCTACGAGCAGTACTTC	CASSLVGGSYEQYF
TRBJ2-5	NA	TRBV7-9	NA	TGTGCCAGCACCCAAGAAACCACAGGGTTCGGGGAGACCCAGTACTTC	CASTQETTGFGETQYF
TRBJ2-3	NA	TRBV27	NA	TGTGCCAGCAGTTTAGGCATACAGGGTATTACAGATACGCAGTATTTT	CASSLGIQGITDTQYF
TRBJ2-1	NA	TRBV29-1	NA	TGCAGCGGGGGCCTAAATGAGCAGTTCTTC	CSGGLNEQFF
TRBJ2-5	NA	TRBV6-5	NA	TGTGCCAGCAGTAACCCTCCCGGGGAGACCCAGTACTTC	CASSNPPGETQYF